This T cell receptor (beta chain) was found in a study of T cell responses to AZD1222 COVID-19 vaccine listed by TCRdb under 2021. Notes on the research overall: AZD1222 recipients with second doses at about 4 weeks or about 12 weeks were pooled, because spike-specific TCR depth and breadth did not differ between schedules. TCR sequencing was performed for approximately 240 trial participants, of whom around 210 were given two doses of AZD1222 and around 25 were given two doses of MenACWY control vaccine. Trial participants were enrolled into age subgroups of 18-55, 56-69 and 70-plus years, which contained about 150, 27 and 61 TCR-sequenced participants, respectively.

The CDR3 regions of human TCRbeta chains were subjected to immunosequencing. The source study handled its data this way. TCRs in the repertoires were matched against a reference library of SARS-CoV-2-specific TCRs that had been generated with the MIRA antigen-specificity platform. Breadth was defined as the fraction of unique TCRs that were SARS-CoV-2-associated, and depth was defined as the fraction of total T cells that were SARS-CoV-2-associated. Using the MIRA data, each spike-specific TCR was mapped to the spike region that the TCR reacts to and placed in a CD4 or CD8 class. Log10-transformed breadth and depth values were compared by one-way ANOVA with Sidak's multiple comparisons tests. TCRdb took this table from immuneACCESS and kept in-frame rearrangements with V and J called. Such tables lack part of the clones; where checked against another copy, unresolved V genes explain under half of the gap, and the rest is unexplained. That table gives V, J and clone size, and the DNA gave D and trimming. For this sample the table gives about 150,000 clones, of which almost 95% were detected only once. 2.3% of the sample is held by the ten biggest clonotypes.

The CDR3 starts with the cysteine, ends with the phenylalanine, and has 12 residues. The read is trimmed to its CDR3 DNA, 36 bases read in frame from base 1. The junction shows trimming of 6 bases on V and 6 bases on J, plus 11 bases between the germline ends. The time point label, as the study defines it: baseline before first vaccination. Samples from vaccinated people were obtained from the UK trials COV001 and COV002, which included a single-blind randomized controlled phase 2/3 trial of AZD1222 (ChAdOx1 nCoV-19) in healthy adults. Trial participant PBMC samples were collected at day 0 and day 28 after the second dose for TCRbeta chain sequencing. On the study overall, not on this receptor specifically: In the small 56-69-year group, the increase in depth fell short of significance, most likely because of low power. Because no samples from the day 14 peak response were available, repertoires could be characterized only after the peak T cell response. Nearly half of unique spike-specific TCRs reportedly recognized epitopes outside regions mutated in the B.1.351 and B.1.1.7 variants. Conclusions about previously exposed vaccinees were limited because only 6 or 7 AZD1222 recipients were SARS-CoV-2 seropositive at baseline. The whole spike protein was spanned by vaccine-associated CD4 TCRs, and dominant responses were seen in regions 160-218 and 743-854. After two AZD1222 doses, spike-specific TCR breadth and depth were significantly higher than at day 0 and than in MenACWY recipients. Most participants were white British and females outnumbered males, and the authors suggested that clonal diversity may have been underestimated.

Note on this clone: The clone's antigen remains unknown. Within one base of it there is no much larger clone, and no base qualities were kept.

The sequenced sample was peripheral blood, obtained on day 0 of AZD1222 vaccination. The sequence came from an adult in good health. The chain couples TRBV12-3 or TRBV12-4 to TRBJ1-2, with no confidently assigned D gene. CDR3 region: CASSPNGDGYTF. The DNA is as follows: TGTGCCAGCAGCCCCAACGGGGATGGCTACACCTTC.